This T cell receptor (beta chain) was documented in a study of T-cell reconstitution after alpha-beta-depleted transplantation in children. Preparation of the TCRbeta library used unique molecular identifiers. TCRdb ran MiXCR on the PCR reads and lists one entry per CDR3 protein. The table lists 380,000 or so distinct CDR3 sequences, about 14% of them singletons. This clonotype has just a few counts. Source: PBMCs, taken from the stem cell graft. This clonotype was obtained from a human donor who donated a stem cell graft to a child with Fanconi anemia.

CDR3 nucleotides: TGCGCCAGCAGCTTTATGTCTAGCGGGGACAATGAGCAGTTCTTC. Residues: CASSFMSSGDNEQFF. The chain recombines TRBV5-1 with TRBJ2-1; TRBD2 matches at 9 bases. CDR1 and CDR2 (germline): SGHRS, YFSETQ. This CDR3 is built from 15 residues. V was pared by 2 bases and J by 5 bases, with 5 bases of the junction left unmatched. The full variable domain, in which reference TRBV5-1 and TRBJ2-1 provide the parts outside the CDR3, is KAGVTQTPRYLIKTRGQQVTLSCSPISGHRSVSWYQQTPGQGLQFLFEYFSETQRNKGNFPGRFSGRQFSNSRSEMNVSTLELGDSALYLCASSFMSSGDNEQFFGPGTRLTVL.